Listed below are T cell receptor beta chains from one sample, sequenced in a study of blood T cell repertoires in COVID-19. The assay was immunoSEQ multiplex PCR, and TCRdb's table has in-frame clones only and misses some. The repertoire consists of 300,000 to 400,000 clones, with about 88% occurring once and the leading ten covering 6% to 8%. Specimen: peripheral blood. Every receptor here comes from a woman in her 70s with COVID-19, enrolled during active disease. Both conserved end residues are part of each CDR3. The order of the fields is CDR3 DNA, CDR3 protein, V gene, clone size, D gene, J gene. The D gene is left open where the match is weak. The size of a clone is reported for some rows only, either as once, few or many, or as a class for expanded clones.

TGCGCCAGCAGCTTGGACCCGGGAATGAGCACTGAAGCTTTCTTT CASSLDPGMSTEAFF TRBV5-1 NA NA TRBJ1-1
TGTGCCAGCAGTCGAGGACAGGGGTTCTTTGGCTACACCTTC CASSRGQGFFGYTF TRBV6-5 NA TRBD1 TRBJ1-2
TGTGCCAGCAGTCGGAACAGGAACACTGAAGCTTTCTTT CASSRNRNTEAFF TRBV6-5 once NA TRBJ1-1
TGTGCCAGCAGCTCCGGGTGGGAGGAAAACACCATATATTTT CASSSGWEENTIYF TRBV7-9 NA NA TRBJ1-3
TGTGCCAGTAGTACCACAGGGGTGGGAAATTCACCCCTCCACTTT CASSTTGVGNSPLHF TRBV19 NA TRBD1 TRBJ1-6
TGTGCCAGCAGCCCAGCCCGCGGGGGGACCTACGAGCAGTACTTC CASSPARGGTYEQYF TRBV4-2 NA TRBD2 TRBJ2-7
TGTGCCAGCAGCTTCCGGGACAACTATTCACCCCTCCACTTT CASSFRDNYSPLHF TRBV7-2 NA NA TRBJ1-6
TGTGCCAGCACCTTCGACAGGGAGGACTATGGCTACACCTTC CASTFDREDYGYTF TRBV6-5 once TRBD1 TRBJ1-2
TGTGCCAGCAGCCTACCTTCGACAGAGAACTATGGCTACACCTTC CASSLPSTENYGYTF TRBV5-4 NA NA TRBJ1-2
TGTGCCAGTAGTATGGGCACAGGCGGGAGGGGATGGGATACGCAGTATTTT CASSMGTGGRGWDTQYF TRBV19 NA TRBD2 TRBJ2-3
TGTGCCAGCAGTCCAAGGACTGGGTATGGCTACACCTTC CASSPRTGYGYTF TRBV6-4 NA NA TRBJ1-2
TGTGCCAGCAGTTGGGACAGAATGGACGGTGGCTACACCTTC CASSWDRMDGGYTF TRBV7-9 NA TRBD1 TRBJ1-2
TGTGCCAGCAGCTCCGAACAGGGAACTGAAGCTTTCTTT CASSSEQGTEAFF TRBV11-3 NA NA TRBJ1-1
TGTGCTAGTGGTTCAGGGTTGGTCACTGAAGCTTTCTTT CASGSGLVTEAFF TRBV12-5 NA NA TRBJ1-1
TGCGCCAGCACTCAATGGGACAGGATGAACACTGAAGCTTTCTTT CASTQWDRMNTEAFF TRBV10-2 NA TRBD1 TRBJ1-1
TGCAGCGTGGACAGGGGGACTGAAGCTTTCTTT CSVDRGTEAFF TRBV29-1 NA TRBD1 TRBJ1-1
TGTGCCAGCTATACCGGCGACAGCTCTGGAAACACCATATATTTT CASYTGDSSGNTIYF TRBV6-6 NA NA TRBJ1-3
TGCGCCAGCAGCTCGGGACAGGCGGACACCGGGGAGCTGTTTTTT CASSSGQADTGELFF TRBV5-1 once TRBD1 TRBJ2-2
TGTGCCAGCAGCAAAGGGATAGGGGCCTATGGCTACACCTTC CASSKGIGAYGYTF TRBV28 NA NA TRBJ1-2
TGTGCCAGCAGTTTGCGGAGACAAGAGACCCAGTACTTC CASSLRRQETQYF TRBV27 NA NA TRBJ2-5
TGTGCCAGCTCACCACCCCGGGGGTGGTCGCCCCAGCATTTT CASSPPRGWSPQHF TRBV18 once NA TRBJ1-5
TGTGCCAGCAGCCCAGTAGCGGGGGGGAGCTCCTACGAGCAGTACTTC CASSPVAGGSSYEQYF TRBV7-2 few TRBD2 TRBJ2-7
TGCGCCAGCAGCCCCGGGACAAGCTATGGCTACACCTTC CASSPGTSYGYTF TRBV5-1 once NA TRBJ1-2
TGTGCCAGCGGGACAGGGGGCCGATATGGCTACACCTTC CASGTGGRYGYTF TRBV6-5 NA TRBD1 TRBJ1-2
TGTGCCAGCAGCCCTTACAGCTACAATGAGCAGTTCTTC CASSPYSYNEQFF TRBV3-1/TRBV3-2 NA NA TRBJ2-1
TGTGCCAGCAGCAGATTAGCGGGGGTGGGCAAAAACATTCAGTACTTC CASSRLAGVGKNIQYF TRBV7-2 NA TRBD2 TRBJ2-4
TGCGCCAGCAGCTTGCAAGGACAGCTCTATGGCTACACCTTC CASSLQGQLYGYTF TRBV5-1 once NA TRBJ1-2
TGTGCCAGCAGCGTCCATACTAGCGGGGGCACCGACAATGAGCAGTTCTTC CASSVHTSGGTDNEQFF TRBV3-1/TRBV3-2 NA TRBD2 TRBJ2-1
TGCGCCAGCAGCTTTGGCCCTCGGGGGGGAAACACTGAAGCTTTCTTT CASSFGPRGGNTEAFF TRBV5-1 NA NA TRBJ1-1
TGTGCCAGCAGCTTCGCAGGTCCTCAGCCCCAGCATTTT CASSFAGPQPQHF TRBV7-2 NA NA TRBJ1-5
TGCGCCAGCAGCGATCAGGGGAATGGCGCTGAAGCTTTCTTT CASSDQGNGAEAFF TRBV5-1 few NA TRBJ1-1
TGCGCCAGCAGCTCCTCGGGAGAGCCAGGCTACACCTTC CASSSSGEPGYTF TRBV5-1 once NA TRBJ1-2
TGTGCCTGGGACAGGGCGCGGGTCACCGGGGAGCTGTTTTTT CAWDRARVTGELFF TRBV30 NA TRBD1 TRBJ2-2
TGTGCCAGCAGCTTGGGGGGCTTTGGCTACACCTTC CASSLGGFGYTF TRBV5-4 once NA TRBJ1-2
TGTGCCAGCAGTATACAGGGTCGTGAACATTTT CASSIQGREHF TRBV6-5 NA NA TRBJ1-5
TGTGCCAGCAGCTTAGATGACAGGGGGAGGGAAAAACTGTTTTTT CASSLDDRGREKLFF TRBV7-2 NA TRBD1 TRBJ1-4
TGTGCCAGCAGTTTCGAGACTAGCGGGAGGGGCACAGATACGCAGTATTTT CASSFETSGRGTDTQYF TRBV27 NA TRBD2 TRBJ2-3
TGTGCCACCAGTGAATCGACAGGGGGCGGGGGCTATGGCTACACCTTC CATSESTGGGGYGYTF TRBV24-1 NA TRBD1 TRBJ1-2
TGTGCCAGCAGTTCGCCCGGGGTTGGCTACGAGCAGTACTTC CASSSPGVGYEQYF TRBV28 NA NA TRBJ2-7
TGTGCCAGCAGCACATTACCGGGACAGGGGGCAAATGAGCAGTTCTTC CASSTLPGQGANEQFF TRBV7-7 NA TRBD1 TRBJ2-1